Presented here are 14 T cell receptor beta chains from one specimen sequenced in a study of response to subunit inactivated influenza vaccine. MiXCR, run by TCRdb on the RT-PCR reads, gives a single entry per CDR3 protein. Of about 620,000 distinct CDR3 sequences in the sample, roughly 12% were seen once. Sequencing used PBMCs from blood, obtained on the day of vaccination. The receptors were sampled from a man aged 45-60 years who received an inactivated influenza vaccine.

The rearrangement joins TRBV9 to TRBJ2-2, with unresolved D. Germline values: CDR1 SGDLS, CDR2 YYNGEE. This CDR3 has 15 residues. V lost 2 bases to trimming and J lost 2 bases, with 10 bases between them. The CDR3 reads CASSVSRPNTGELFF. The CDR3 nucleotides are TGTGCCAGCAGCGTGAGCAGGCCCAACACCGGGGAGCTGTTTTTT.

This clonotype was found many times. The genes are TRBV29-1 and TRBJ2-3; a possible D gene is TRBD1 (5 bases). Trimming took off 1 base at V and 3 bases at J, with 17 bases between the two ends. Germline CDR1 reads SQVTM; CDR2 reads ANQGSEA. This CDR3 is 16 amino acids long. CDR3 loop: CSVEALGTGRTDTQYF. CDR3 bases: TGCAGCGTTGAAGCCCTGGGAACAGGAAGGACAGATACGCAGTATTTT.

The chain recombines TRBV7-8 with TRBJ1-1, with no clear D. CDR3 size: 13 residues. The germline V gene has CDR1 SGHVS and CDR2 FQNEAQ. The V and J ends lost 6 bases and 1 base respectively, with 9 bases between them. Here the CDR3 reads CASRVAGNTEAFF. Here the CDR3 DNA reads TGTGCCAGCAGAGTAGCGGGGAACACTGAAGCTTTCTTT. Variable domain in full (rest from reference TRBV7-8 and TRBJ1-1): GAGVSQSPRYKVAKRGQDVALRCDPISGHVSLFWYQQALGQGPEFLTYFQNEAQLDKSGLPSDRFFAERPEGSVSTLKIQRTQQEDSAVYLCASRVAGNTEAFFGQGTRLTVV.

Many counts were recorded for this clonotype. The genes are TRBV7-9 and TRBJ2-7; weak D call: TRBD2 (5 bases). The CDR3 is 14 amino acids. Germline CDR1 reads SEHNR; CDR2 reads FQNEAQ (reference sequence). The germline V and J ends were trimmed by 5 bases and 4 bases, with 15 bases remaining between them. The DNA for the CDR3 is TGTGCCAGCAGCCAGAACACTAGGGTATACGAGCAGTACTTC. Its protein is CASSQNTRVYEQYF.

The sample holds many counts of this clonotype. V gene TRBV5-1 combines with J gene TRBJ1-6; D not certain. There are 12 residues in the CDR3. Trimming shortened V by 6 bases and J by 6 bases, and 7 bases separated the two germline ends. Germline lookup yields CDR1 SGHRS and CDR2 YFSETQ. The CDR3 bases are TGCGCCAGCACGGAGGGTAATTCACCCCTCCACTTT. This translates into CASTEGNSPLHF.

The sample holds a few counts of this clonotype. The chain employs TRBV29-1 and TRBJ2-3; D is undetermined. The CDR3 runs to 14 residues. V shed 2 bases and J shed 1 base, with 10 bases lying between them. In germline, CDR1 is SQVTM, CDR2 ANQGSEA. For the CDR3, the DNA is TGCAGCGTTGAAAGCCAGGTCCGCACAGATACGCAGTATTTT. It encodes CSVESQVRTDTQYF.

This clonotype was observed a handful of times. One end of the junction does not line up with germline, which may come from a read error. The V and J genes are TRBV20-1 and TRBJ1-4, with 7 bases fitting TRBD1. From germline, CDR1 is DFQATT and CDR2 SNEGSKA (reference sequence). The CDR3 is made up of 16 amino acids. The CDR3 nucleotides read TGCAGTGCTAGTAAGGGGGCAAGATTATCTAATGGAAAACTGTTTTTT. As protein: CSASKGARLSNGKLFF.

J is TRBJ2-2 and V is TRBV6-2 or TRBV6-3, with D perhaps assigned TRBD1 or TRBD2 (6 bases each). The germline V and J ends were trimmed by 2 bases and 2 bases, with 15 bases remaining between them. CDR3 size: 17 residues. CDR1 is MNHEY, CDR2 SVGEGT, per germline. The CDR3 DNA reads TGTGCCAGCAGTTACAAAGGCGGGACATCCAACACCGGGGAGCTGTTTTTT. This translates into CASSYKGGTSNTGELFF.

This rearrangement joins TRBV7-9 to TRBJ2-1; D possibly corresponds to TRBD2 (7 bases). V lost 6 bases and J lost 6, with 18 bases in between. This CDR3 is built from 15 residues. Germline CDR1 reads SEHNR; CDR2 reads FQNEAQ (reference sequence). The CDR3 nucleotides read TGTGCCAGCAGTTTACCTGAACGGGGGGCCAATGAGCAGTTCTTC. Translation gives CASSLPERGANEQFF.

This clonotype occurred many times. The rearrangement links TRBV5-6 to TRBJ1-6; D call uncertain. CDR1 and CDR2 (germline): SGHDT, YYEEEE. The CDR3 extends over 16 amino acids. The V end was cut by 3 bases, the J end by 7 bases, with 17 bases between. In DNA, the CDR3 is TGTGCCAGCAGCTCCGGAATGGCTGCCGCAAATTCACCCCTCCACTTT. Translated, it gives CASSSGMAAANSPLHF.

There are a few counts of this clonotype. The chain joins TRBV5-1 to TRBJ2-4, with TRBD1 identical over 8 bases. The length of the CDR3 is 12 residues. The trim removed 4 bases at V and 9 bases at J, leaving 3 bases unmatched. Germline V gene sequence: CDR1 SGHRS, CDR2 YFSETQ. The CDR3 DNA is TGCGCCAGCAGCGGGACAGGTGTCATTCAGTACTTC. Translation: CASSGTGVIQYF.

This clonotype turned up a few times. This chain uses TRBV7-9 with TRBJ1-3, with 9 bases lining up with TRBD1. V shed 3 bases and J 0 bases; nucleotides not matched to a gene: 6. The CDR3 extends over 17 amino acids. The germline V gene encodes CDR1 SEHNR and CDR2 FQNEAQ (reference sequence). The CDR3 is CASSFNRGLSSGNTIYF. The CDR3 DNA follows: TGTGCCAGCAGCTTCAACAGGGGGCTAAGCTCTGGAAACACCATATATTTT.

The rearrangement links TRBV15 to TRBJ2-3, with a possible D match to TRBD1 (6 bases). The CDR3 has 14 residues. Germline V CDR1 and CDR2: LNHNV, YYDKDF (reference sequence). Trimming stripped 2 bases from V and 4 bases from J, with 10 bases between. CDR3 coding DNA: TGTGCCACCAGCAGACTACAGGGTCCAGATACGCAGTATTTT. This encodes CATSRLQGPDTQYF.

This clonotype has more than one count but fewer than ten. CDR3 in DNA: TGCGCCAGCAGCCCGGGGGCCGGTTTCCGCACCTACAATGAGCAGTTCTTC. It is translated as CASSPGAGFRTYNEQFF. The rearrangement links TRBV5-1 to TRBJ2-1; D may be TRBD1 or TRBD2 (6 bases each). Germline V gene data show CDR1 as SGHRS and CDR2 as YFSETQ. CDR3 length equals 17 residues. Deletions cut 4 bases from V and 2 bases from J, with 19 bases between.